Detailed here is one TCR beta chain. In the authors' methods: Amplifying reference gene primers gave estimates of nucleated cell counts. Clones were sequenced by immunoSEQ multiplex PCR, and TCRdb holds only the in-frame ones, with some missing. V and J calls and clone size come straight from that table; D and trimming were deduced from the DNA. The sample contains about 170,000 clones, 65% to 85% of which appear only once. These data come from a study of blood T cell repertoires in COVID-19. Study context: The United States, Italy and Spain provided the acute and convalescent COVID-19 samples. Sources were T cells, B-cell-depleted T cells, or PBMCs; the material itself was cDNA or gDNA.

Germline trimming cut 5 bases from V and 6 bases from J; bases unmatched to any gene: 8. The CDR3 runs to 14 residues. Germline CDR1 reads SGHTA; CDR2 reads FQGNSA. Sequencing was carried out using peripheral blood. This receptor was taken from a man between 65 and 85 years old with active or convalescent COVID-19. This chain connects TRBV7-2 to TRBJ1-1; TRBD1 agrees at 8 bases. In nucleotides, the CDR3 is TGTGCCAGCAGCGGCCTGGACAGGGCTGCTGAAGCTTTCTTT. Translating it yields CASSGLDRAAEAFF.